A single sample gave rise to the 22 T cell receptor beta chains below, sequenced in a study of blood T cell repertoires in COVID-19. Measured with immunoSEQ multiplex PCR; TCRdb has only the in-frame clones, and not every one. The sample lists 300,000 to 350,000 clones, roughly 88% seen once, with about 5% in the top ten. Sequenced input: PBMCs or T cells enriched from blood (not recorded which). The receptors were sampled from a young man who had recovered from COVID-19.

This chain joins TRBV11-2 and TRBJ2-1, with 12 bases aligning to TRBD2. This CDR3 region has 15 residues. V lost 6 bases, J lost 9 bases, and 9 bases stayed unmatched. Per the germline V gene, CDR1 is SGHAT and CDR2 is FQNNGV. The CDR3 spells CASRSASGGASEQFF. The CDR3 region has the DNA TGTGCCAGCAGGTCAGCTAGCGGGGGGGCCTCTGAGCAGTTCTTC.

The rearrangement joins TRBV5-1 to TRBJ2-2; TRBD2 is a possible D gene (5 bases). Germline V gene sequence: CDR1 SGHRS, CDR2 YFSETQ. The CDR3 sequence is 15 residues long. V dropped 4 bases and J dropped 0 bases, with 10 bases sitting between them. CDR3 DNA: TGCGCCAGCAGCCCTTCCGGGGCGAACACCGGGGAGCTGTTTTTT. Residues: CASSPSGANTGELFF.

There are a few counts of this clone. This chain joins TRBV7-9 and TRBJ1-1, with D unclear. The CDR3 is 14 residues long. Germline CDR1 reads SEHNR; CDR2 reads FQNEAQ (reference sequence). Between the trimmed V and J ends, which lost 5 bases and 1 base, there was a span of 11 bases. The CDR3 loop reads CASSPRSGNTEAFF. CDR3 bases: TGTGCCAGCAGCCCCCGGTCCGGGAACACTGAAGCTTTCTTT.

This chain joins TRBV28 and TRBJ2-7; 7 positions match TRBD1. CDR1 and CDR2 from the germline V gene are MDHEN and SYDVKM. V trimming: 4 bases; J trimming: 2 bases; junction bases outside the gene matches: 5. The CDR3 has 14 amino acids. The CDR3 DNA sequence: TGTGCCAGCAGTTCCGGGACAGAGACCTACGAGCAGTACTTC. Translation gives CASSSGTETYEQYF.

The chain's CDR3 is CASSFGGANEQFF. Here the CDR3 DNA reads TGTGCCAGCAGTTTCGGGGGGGCCAATGAGCAGTTCTTC. The rearrangement uses TRBV6-5 and TRBJ2-1; TRBD2 matches at 8 bases. This CDR3 has 13 residues. Germline CDR1 is MNHEY and CDR2 is SVGAGI. Germline trimming cut 4 bases from V and 6 bases from J; bases unmatched to any gene: 2.

The chain joins TRBV5-1 to TRBJ1-5; D is perhaps TRBD1 (6 bases). Germline V lookup: CDR1 SGHRS, CDR2 YFSETQ. The ends were cut back, 4 bases at V and 7 bases at J, with 18 bases in the middle. The CDR3 spans 15 residues. The CDR3 DNA reads as TGCGCCAGCAGCCTGGGCTCTGGGGGCGGGCAGCCCCAGCATTTT. This translates into CASSLGSGGGQPQHF.

The genes are TRBV7-9 and TRBJ2-7; D is unresolved. CDR3 length equals 12 residues. V lost 5 bases to trimming and J lost 3 bases, with 8 bases between them. Germline V gene sequence: CDR1 SEHNR, CDR2 FQNEAQ (reference sequence). The CDR3 region has the DNA TGTGCCAGCAGCCCAGGCTTCTACGAGCAGTACTTC. This translates into CASSPGFYEQYF.

This clone came up once. This chain connects TRBV2 to TRBJ2-2, with 7 bases that match TRBD2. CDR1 is SNHLY and CDR2 is FYNNEI in the germline V gene. The CDR3 has 12 residues. The ends lost 6 bases at V and 6 bases at J; junction bases unmatched: 1. CDR3 DNA: TGTGCCAGCAGGGGAGGGGCCGGGGAGCTGTTTTTT. Translation gives CASRGGAGELFF.

The genes are TRBV9 and TRBJ2-1; 8 nucleotides line up with TRBD2. CDR3 length: 17 amino acids. The germline V gene encodes CDR1 SGDLS and CDR2 YYNGEE. V was pared by 0 bases and J by 4 bases, with 9 bases of the junction left unmatched. The DNA for the CDR3 is TGTGCCAGCAGCGTAGCTCGAGGGCGGGGGGCATACAATGAGCAGTTCTTC. As protein: CASSVARGRGAYNEQFF.

The chain couples TRBV24-1 to TRBJ2-1; tentatively, D is TRBD1 (6 bases). The CDR3 covers 13 residues. Trimming shortened V by 7 bases and J by 4 bases, and 10 bases separated the two germline ends. Germline V gene data show CDR1 as KGHDR and CDR2 as SFDVKD. CDR3 sequence reads: CATSGTTYNEQFF. CDR3 coding DNA: TGTGCCACCAGCGGGACAACTTACAATGAGCAGTTCTTC.

The V and J genes are TRBV13 and TRBJ2-7, with D possibly matching TRBD1 (6 bases). Germline V lookup: CDR1 PRHDT, CDR2 FYEKMQ (reference sequence). This CDR3 region has 13 residues. Deletions cut 1 base from V and 3 bases from J, with 7 bases between. The CDR3 loop reads CASSLEQGYEQYF. The CDR3 coding sequence is TGTGCCAGCAGCTTAGAACAGGGCTACGAGCAGTACTTC. Full variable domain (rest looked up from reference TRBV13 and TRBJ2-7): AAGVIQSPRHLIKEKRETATLKCYPIPRHDTVYWYQQGPGQDPQFLISFYEKMQSDKGSIPDRFSAQQFSDYHSELNMSSLELGDSALYFCASSLEQGYEQYFGPGTRLTVT.

The chain couples TRBV7-7 to TRBJ2-5; possibly TRBD1 for D (7 bases). Trimming shortened V by 4 bases and J by 1 base, and 10 bases separated the two germline ends. The CDR3 contains 14 residues. Germline V gene sequence: CDR1 SSHAT, CDR2 FNYEAQ (reference sequence). The CDR3 nucleotides read TGTGCCAGCAGCTCCCAGGGGGGCCAAGAGACCCAGTACTTC. It specifies CASSSQGGQETQYF.

This chain uses TRBV28 with TRBJ2-7, with TRBD1 matching over 8 bases. Germline V CDR1 and CDR2: MDHEN, SYDVKM. Trimming at V came to 4 bases and at J to 6 bases, leaving 2 bases not matched to a gene. The CDR3 contains 12 residues. CDR3 in amino acids: CASSSRGREQYF. The DNA of the CDR3 is TGTGCCAGCAGTTCCAGGGGGCGCGAGCAGTACTTC.

In DNA, the CDR3 is TGTGCCAGCAGTGAATCGGGACAGGGCCCCTATGGCTACACCTTC. This codes for CASSESGQGPYGYTF. The chain carries TRBV2 and TRBJ1-2; 9 bases align to TRBD1. Germline V lookup: CDR1 SNHLY, CDR2 FYNNEI. This CDR3 has 15 amino acids. The J segment lost 4 bases and the V segment lost 2 bases, leaving 5 bases of the junction unmatched.

The CDR3 region is CASSLAGIRNEKLFF. CDR3 DNA: TGTGCCAGCAGCTTGGCGGGGATTAGAAATGAAAAACTGTTTTTT. This chain links TRBV5-6 with TRBJ1-4; the D is unclear. V lost 0 bases and J lost 5, with 11 bases in between. Germline lookup yields CDR1 SGHDT and CDR2 YYEEEE. This CDR3 has 15 amino acids.

The chain's CDR3 is CAWAPGTRNQPQHF. The CDR3 bases are TGTGCCTGGGCCCCCGGGACTCGCAATCAGCCCCAGCATTTT. The rearrangement joins TRBV30 to TRBJ1-5; TRBD1 might be the D (5 bases). CDR1 and CDR2 (germline): GTSNPN, SVGIG (reference sequence). V lost 5 bases, J lost 2 bases, and 13 bases lay in between. This CDR3 spans 14 amino acids.

As for this clone: Mismatch with germline at one junction end may stem from a read error. The genes are TRBV18 and TRBJ2-3, with D perhaps matching TRBD1 (5 bases). Germline CDR1 and CDR2: KGHSH and LQKENI. The CDR3 extends over 12 amino acids. The CDR3 is CASSPETVTQYF. CDR3 nucleotide sequence: TGTGCCAGCTCACCTGAGACAGTTACGCAGTATTTT.

The chain carries TRBV12-3 or TRBV12-4 and TRBJ1-1, with 7 bases matching TRBD1. This CDR3 is 13 amino acids long. V lost 4 bases and J lost 7; bases outside the gene matches: 6. The CDR3, as DNA: TGTGCCAGCAGTTACAACAGGGGAATTGAAGCTTTCTTT. Encoded protein: CASSYNRGIEAFF.

The genes are TRBV7-9 and TRBJ2-1; TRBD1 is a possible D gene (6 bases). CDR3 length equals 14 residues. Per the germline V gene, CDR1 is SEHNR and CDR2 is FQNEAQ (reference sequence). The V end lost 0 bases, the J end lost 9 bases, and 12 bases lay between the germline ends. Here the CDR3 DNA reads TGTGCCAGCAGCTTAGCTACAGGGTGGGGTGAGCAGTTCTTC. It is translated as CASSLATGWGEQFF.

This chain connects TRBV5-4 to TRBJ2-5; D perhaps matches TRBD1 (5 bases). CDR1 SGHNT and CDR2 YYREEE come from the germline V gene (reference sequence). This CDR3 is 13 amino acids long. V dropped 3 bases and J dropped 0 bases, with 6 bases sitting between them. Written as DNA, the CDR3 is TGTGCCAGCAGCTCGGACAACCAAGAGACCCAGTACTTC. This encodes CASSSDNQETQYF.

The chain combines TRBV5-5 with TRBJ2-7, with 8 nucleotides matching TRBD1. This CDR3 is built from 14 residues. Germline V CDR1 and CDR2: SGHKS, YYEKEE (reference sequence). The J segment lost 6 bases and the V segment lost 6 bases, leaving 11 bases of the junction unmatched. The CDR3 is CASTLFQGAGEQYF. The CDR3 region has the DNA TGTGCCAGCACCCTTTTCCAGGGGGCAGGCGAGCAGTACTTC.

The J gene is TRBJ2-5, the V gene TRBV15; TRBD2 might be the D (6 bases). This CDR3 has 13 residues. Germline V gene lookup returns CDR1 LNHNV and CDR2 YYDKDF (reference sequence). V was shortened by 8 bases and J by 5 bases, with 15 bases between the two germline ends. In nucleotides, the CDR3 is TGTGCCACCCAATCCCGGGGGTCCGAGACCCAGTACTTC. This gives the protein CATQSRGSETQYF. Based on the CDR3 plus reference TRBV15 and TRBJ2-5, the full variable domain is DAMVIQNPRYQVTQFGKPVTLSCSQTLNHNVMYWYQQKSSQAPKLLFHYYDKDFNNEADTPDNFQSRRPNTSFCFLDIRSPGLGDTAMYLCATQSRGSETQYFGPGTRLLVL.